This T cell receptor beta chain was observed in a study of blood T cell repertoires in COVID-19. Across the study: COVID-19 samples, acute and convalescent, were from the United States, Italy and Spain. T cells, B-cell-depleted T cells, or PBMCs provided the cDNA or gDNA that served as material.

Clinical history as reported by participants underpinned cohort assignment. Recovered status applied to Cohort 3 donors who had two consecutive negative PCRs. It also applied to those with clearance or with symptom resolution. V shed 3 bases, J shed 3 bases, and the junction held 5 bases outside the gene matches. This CDR3 has 14 amino acids. Germline lookup yields CDR1 SGHRS and CDR2 YFSETQ. TCRdb keeps only in-frame clones here, not all; method: immunoSEQ multiplex PCR. The sample includes about 430,000 clones, 85% to 90% of them seen just once. This chain connects TRBV5-1 to TRBJ2-7; 8 positions match TRBD2. Sequencing input: PBMCs or T cells enriched from blood (not recorded which). This TCR was recovered from a man aged 30 to 39 who had recovered from COVID-19. The CDR3 DNA reads TGCGCCAGCAGCTCGCAGCGGGAGAGCTACGAGCAGTACTTC. It specifies CASSSQRESYEQYF.